This TCR beta chain was captured in a study of CD8 T cells in ankylosing spondylitis (TCRdb year 2017). In the study overall: The study profiled T cell receptor beta repertoires in healthy donors and ankylosing spondylitis patients to find disease-linked TCR variants. The whole study cohort included over 85 healthy donors and under 30 ankylosing spondylitis patients. Peripheral blood was sampled, and synovial fluid was also collected from ankylosing spondylitis patients. The paper as a whole reports these results and caveats: A TCR beta motif of several highly homologous amino acid variants appeared characteristic of blood from ankylosing spondylitis patients. The disease-linked clones were reported to be significantly enriched in matched synovial fluid samples from ankylosing spondylitis patients. Some motif variants were previously reported in synovial fluid and blood of reactive arthritis patients, suggesting common disease-initiation mechanisms. The disease-linked clones showed a CD8+ phenotype and occurred at relatively low frequencies in peripheral blood.

Instrument used: Illumina HiSeq 2500. TCR beta libraries were prepared by quantitative 5'-RACE with molecular barcodes. The study's own analysis went as follows. To identify disease-linked TCR variants, a new computational method was used, one built on a probabilistic model of VDJ rearrangement. TCRdb redid the processing of the public reads, applying fastp at Q25 and MiXCR, and retained in-frame beta chains. When rows share a CDR3 protein, they turn into one entry using the most common DNA and genes. In this record, the V and J calls reflect TCRdb's handling and not the investigators' own analysis. The sample table records 450,000 or so distinct CDR3 sequences; about 25% of these occur just once. The biggest ten clones account for under 0.9% of the sample. The CDR3 runs 14 amino acids, cysteine and phenylalanine included. CDR3 DNA is the only sequence kept; it has 42 bases, read in frame from the first base. Sequences LNHNV (CDR1) and YYDKDF (CDR2) are obtained from the germline V gene (reference sequence). Compared with germline, V lacks 6 bases and J lacks 5 bases; bases without a gene match: 10.

Worth noting for this clonotype: This clone's antigen is unknown. No base quality values were provided; no much bigger clone lies one nucleotide off.

Recombination joined TRBV15 with TRBJ2-7; a stretch of 7 junction bases matches TRBD2. The sequenced material came from blood, either unsorted or a sorted T cell fraction (not recorded which). This clonotype was obtained from a male donor with ankylosing spondylitis. The CDR3 protein is CATSRGGRIHEQYF. DNA sequence: TGTGCCACCAGTCGTGGCGGGAGAATCCACGAGCAGTACTTC.